This T cell receptor beta chain was profiled in a study of post-analysis software for immune sequencing data. For the study at large: Patients had relapsing-remitting, secondary progressive or progressive-relapsing multiple sclerosis; some lacked subtype. Study findings and constraints: Normalized Chao1 diversity was significantly lower in multiple sclerosis patients than in controls. Strong co-clustering by F measure was evident for samples that had been prepared in the same batch. About five TRBV segments, including TRBV5-6, TRBV5-1 and TRBV20-1, were more frequent in patients than controls.

This CDR3 spans 17 amino acids. Germline values: CDR1 MDHEN, CDR2 SYDVKM. Trimming took 7 bases from V and 2 from J, leaving 21 bases between them. Every TCR beta cDNA library bore unique molecular identifiers. Some 450,000 cDNA molecules were recovered from an input of 1 to 10 million T cells. TCRdb recomputed calls from the PCR reads with MiXCR, one row per CDR3 protein. The table includes approximately 730,000 distinct CDR3 sequences, 46% detected once. Comment on this clonotype: Its antigen is unknown.

The specimen sequenced was blood. The V and J genes are TRBV28 and TRBJ1-5; possible D gene TRBD1, 5 bases. This clonotype originated in a girl aged 5-17 years with multiple sclerosis. The CDR3 loop is CASTPQEGLGGNQPQHF. The DNA of the CDR3 is TGTGCCAGCACCCCCCAGGAGGGGTTGGGGGGCAATCAGCCCCAGCATTTT.